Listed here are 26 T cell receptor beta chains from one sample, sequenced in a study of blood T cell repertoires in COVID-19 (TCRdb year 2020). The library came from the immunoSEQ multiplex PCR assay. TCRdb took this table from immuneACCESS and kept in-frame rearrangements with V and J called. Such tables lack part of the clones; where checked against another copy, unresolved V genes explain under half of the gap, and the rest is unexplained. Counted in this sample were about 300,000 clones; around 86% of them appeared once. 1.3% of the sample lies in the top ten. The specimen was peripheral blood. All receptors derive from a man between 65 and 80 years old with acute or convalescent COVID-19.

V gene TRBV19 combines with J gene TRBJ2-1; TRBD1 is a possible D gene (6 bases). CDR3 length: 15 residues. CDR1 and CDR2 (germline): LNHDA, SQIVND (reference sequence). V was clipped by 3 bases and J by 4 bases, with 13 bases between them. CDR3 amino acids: CASSIAGTSYNEQFF. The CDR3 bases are TGTGCCAGTAGTATCGCCGGGACATCTTACAATGAGCAGTTCTTC.

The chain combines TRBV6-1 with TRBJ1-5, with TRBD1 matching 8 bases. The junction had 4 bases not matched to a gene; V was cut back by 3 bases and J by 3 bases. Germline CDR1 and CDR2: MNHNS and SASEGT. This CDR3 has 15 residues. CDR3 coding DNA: TGTGCCAGCAGTGACCAGGGGGCCATCAATCAGCCCCAGCATTTT. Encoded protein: CASSDQGAINQPQHF.

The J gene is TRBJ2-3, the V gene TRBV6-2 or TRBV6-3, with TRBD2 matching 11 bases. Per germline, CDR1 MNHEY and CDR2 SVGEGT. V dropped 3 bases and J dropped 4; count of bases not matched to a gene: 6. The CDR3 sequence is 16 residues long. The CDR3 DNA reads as TGTGCCAGCAGTTATCTAGCGGGGGGATTACCAGATACGCAGTATTTT. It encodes CASSYLAGGLPDTQYF.

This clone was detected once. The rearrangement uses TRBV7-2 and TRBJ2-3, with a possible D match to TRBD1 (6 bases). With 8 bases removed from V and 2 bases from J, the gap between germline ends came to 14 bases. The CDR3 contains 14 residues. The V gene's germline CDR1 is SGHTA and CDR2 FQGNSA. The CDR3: CASRSGGATDTQYF. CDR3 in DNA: TGTGCCAGCCGCTCTGGGGGCGCCACAGATACGCAGTATTTT. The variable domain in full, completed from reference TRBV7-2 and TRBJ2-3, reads GAGVSQSPSNKVTEKGKDVELRCDPISGHTALYWYRQSLGQGLEFLIYFQGNSAPDKSGLPSDRFSAERTGGSVSTLTIQRTQQEDSAVYLCASRSGGATDTQYFGPGTRLTVL.

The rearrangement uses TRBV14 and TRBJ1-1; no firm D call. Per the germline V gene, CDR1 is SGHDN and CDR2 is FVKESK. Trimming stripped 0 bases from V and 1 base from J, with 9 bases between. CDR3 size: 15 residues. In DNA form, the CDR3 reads TGTGCCAGCAGCCAAGAGTTCCTCCCGAACACTGAAGCTTTCTTT. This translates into CASSQEFLPNTEAFF.

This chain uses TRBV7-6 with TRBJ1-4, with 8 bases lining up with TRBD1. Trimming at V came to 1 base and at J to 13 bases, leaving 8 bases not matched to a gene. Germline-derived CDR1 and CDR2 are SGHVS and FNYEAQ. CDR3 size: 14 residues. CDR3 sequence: CASSLGGGQETLFF. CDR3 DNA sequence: TGTGCCAGCAGCTTAGGAGGGGGACAGGAGACACTGTTTTTT.

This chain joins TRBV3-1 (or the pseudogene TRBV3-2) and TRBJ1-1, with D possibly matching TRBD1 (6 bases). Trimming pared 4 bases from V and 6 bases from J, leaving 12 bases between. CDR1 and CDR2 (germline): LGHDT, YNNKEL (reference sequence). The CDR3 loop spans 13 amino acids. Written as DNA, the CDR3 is TGTGCCAGCAGCCTAACAGGGACCCCTGAAGCTTTCTTT. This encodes CASSLTGTPEAFF.

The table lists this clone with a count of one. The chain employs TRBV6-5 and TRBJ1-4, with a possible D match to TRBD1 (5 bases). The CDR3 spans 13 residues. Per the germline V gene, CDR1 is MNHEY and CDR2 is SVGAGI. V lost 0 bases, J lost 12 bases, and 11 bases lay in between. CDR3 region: CASSYSIQQELFF. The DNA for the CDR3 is TGTGCCAGCAGTTACTCGATTCAACAGGAACTGTTTTTT.

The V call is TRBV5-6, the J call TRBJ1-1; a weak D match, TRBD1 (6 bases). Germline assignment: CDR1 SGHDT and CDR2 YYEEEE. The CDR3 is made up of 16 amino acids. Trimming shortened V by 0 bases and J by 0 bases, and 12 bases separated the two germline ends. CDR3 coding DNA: TGTGCCAGCAGCTTGGATAAGGGGACAATGAACACTGAAGCTTTCTTT. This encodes CASSLDKGTMNTEAFF.

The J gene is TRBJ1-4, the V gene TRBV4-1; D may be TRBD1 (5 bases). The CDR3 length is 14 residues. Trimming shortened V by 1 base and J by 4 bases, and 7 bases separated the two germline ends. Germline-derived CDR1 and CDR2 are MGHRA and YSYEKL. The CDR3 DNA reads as TGCGCCAGCAGCCAAGGACAGAGTAATGAAAAACTGTTTTTT. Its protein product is CASSQGQSNEKLFF.

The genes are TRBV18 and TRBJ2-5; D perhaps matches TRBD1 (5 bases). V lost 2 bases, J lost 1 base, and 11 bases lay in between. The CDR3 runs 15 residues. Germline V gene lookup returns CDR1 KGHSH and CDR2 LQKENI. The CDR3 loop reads CASSPNTGSQETQYF. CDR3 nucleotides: TGTGCCAGCTCACCAAATACAGGCTCCCAAGAGACCCAGTACTTC. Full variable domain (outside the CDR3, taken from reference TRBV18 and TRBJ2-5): NAGVMQNPRHLVRRRGQEARLRCSPMKGHSHVYWYRQLPEEGLKFMVYLQKENIIDESGMPKERFSAEFPKEGPSILRIQQVVRGDSAAYFCASSPNTGSQETQYFGPGTRLLVL.

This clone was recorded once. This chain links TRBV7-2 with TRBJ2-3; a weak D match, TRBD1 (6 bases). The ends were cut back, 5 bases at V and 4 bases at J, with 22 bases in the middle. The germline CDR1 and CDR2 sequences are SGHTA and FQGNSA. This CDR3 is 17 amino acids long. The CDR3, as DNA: TGTGCCAGCAGCCTCCTCATACTGGGGGCGAGTGCAGATACGCAGTATTTT. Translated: CASSLLILGASADTQYF.

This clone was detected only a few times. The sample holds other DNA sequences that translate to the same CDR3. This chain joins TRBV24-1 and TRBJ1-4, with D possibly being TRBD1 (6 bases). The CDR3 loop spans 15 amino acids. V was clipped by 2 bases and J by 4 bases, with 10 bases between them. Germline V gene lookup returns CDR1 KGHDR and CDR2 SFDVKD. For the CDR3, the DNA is TGTGCCACCAGTGATTCCGGGACAAGTAATGAAAAACTGTTTTTT. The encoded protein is CATSDSGTSNEKLFF.

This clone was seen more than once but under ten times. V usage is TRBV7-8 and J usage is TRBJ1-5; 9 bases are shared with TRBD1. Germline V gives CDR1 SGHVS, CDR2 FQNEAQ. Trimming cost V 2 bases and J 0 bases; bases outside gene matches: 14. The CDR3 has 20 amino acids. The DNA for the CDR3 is TGTGCCAGCAGCTTAAGGGGTGGACAGGGGTGGCAATATAGCAATCAGCCCCAGCATTTT. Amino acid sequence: CASSLRGGQGWQYSNQPQHF.

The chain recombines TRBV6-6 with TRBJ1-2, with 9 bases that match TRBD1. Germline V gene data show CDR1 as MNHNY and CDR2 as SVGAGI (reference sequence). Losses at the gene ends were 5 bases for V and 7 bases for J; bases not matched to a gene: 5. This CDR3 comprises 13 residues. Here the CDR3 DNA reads TGTGCCAGCAGTCCGACAGGGGGGGTTGGCTACACCTTC. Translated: CASSPTGGVGYTF.

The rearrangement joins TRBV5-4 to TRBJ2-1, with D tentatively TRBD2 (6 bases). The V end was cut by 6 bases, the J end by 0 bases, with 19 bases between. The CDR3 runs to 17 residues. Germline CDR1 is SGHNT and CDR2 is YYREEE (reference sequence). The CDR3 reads CASTVGGGGSSYNEQFF. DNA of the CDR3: TGTGCCAGCACCGTGGGGGGTGGAGGGAGCTCCTACAATGAGCAGTTCTTC.

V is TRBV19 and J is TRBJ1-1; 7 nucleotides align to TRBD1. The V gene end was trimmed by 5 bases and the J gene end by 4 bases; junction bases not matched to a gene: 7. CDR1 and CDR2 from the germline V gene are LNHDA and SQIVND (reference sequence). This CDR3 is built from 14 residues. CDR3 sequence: CASSLQGVGTEAFF. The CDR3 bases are TGTGCCAGTAGTTTGCAGGGGGTGGGCACTGAAGCTTTCTTT.

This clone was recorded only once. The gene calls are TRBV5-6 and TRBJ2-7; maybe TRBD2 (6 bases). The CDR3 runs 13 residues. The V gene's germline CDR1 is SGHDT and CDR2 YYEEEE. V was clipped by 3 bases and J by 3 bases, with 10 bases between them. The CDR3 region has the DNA TGTGCCAGCAGCTGGGGAGGCGGCTACGAGCAGTACTTC. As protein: CASSWGGGYEQYF.

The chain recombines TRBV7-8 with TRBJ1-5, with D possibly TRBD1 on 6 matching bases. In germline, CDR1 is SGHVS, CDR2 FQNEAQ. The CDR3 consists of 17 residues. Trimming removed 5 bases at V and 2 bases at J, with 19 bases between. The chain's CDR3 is CASSQGRGLSGNQPQHF. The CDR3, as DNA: TGTGCCAGCAGCCAAGGGCGGGGGCTAAGTGGCAATCAGCCCCAGCATTTT.

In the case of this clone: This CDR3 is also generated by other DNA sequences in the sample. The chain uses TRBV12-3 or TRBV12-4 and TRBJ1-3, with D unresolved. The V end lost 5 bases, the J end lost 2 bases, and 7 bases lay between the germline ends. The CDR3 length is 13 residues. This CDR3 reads CASSLLAGNTIYF. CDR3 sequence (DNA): TGTGCCAGCAGTCTTCTTGCTGGAAACACCATATATTTT.

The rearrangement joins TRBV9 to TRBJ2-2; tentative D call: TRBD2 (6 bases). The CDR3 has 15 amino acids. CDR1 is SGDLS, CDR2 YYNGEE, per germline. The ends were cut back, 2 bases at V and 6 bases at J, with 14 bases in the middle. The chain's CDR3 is CASSVGGSEPGELFF. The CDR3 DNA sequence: TGTGCCAGCAGCGTTGGGGGGTCGGAACCCGGGGAGCTGTTTTTT. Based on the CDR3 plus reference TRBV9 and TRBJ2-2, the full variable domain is DSGVTQTPKHLITATGQRVTLRCSPRSGDLSVYWYQQSLDQGLQFLIQYYNGEERAKGNILERFSAQQFPDLHSELNLSSLELGDSALYFCASSVGGSEPGELFFGEGSRLTVL.

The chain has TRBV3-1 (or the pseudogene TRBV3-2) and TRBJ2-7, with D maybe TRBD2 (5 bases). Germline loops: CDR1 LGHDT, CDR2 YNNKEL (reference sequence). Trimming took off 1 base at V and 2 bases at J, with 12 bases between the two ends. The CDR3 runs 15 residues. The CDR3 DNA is TGTGCCAGCAGCCAAGGCCGGGGTTGGACCTACGAGCAGTACTTC. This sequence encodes CASSQGRGWTYEQYF.

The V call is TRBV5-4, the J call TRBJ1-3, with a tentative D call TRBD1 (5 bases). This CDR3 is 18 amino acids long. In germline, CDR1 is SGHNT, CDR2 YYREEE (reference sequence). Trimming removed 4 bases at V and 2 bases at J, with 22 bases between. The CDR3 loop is CASSHHQRETAAGNTIYF. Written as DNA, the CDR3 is TGTGCCAGCAGCCATCATCAACGGGAGACAGCAGCTGGAAACACCATATATTTT.

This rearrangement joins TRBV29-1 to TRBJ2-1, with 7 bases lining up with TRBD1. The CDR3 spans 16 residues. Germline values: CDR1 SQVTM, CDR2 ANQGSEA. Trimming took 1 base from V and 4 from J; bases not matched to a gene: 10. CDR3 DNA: TGCAGCGTTGAAGGTTTCCCGGGACAGACTTACAATGAGCAGTTCTTC. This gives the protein CSVEGFPGQTYNEQFF.

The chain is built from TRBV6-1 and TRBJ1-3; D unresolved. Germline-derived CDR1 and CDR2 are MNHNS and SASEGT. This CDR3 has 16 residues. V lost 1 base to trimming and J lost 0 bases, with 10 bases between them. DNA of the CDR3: TGTGCCAGCAGTGAAGTGTCCTGGCTCTCTGGAAACACCATATATTTT. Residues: CASSEVSWLSGNTIYF.

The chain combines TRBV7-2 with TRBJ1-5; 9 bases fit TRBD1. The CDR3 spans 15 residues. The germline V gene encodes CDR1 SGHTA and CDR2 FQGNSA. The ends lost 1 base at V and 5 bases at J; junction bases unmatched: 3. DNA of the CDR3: TGTGCCAGCAGCTTAGACACAGGGGGCTATCAGCCCCAGCATTTT. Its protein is CASSLDTGGYQPQHF.